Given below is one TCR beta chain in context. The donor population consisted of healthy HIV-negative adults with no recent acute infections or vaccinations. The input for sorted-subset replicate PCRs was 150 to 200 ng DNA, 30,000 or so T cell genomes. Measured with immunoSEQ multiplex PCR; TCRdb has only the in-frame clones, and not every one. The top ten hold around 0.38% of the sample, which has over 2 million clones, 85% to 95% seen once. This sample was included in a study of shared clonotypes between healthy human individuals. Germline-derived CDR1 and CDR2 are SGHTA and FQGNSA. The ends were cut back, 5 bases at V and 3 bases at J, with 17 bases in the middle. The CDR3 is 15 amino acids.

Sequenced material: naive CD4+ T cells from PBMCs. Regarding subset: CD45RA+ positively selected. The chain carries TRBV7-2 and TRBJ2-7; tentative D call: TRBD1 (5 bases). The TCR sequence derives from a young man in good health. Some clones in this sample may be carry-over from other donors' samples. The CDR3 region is CASSRPSQADYEQYF. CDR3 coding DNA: TGTGCCAGCAGCCGCCCTTCACAGGCCGACTACGAGCAGTACTTC.